These 17 T cell receptor beta chains came from one sample sequenced in a study of T cell changes during pregnancy in multiple sclerosis. Sequencing was performed with immunoSEQ multiplex PCR; in TCRdb, only in-frame clones are kept and a portion is missing. The sample has about 46,000 clones, more than 85% seen once; the top ten hold 2.9%. The sample was CD8+ T cells from peripheral blood mononuclear cells, taken in the second trimester of pregnancy. Receptors were obtained from a female donor with multiple sclerosis, enrolled in a pregnancy study.

This rearrangement joins TRBV5-5 to TRBJ1-1; perhaps TRBD1 as D (6 bases). Germline lookup yields CDR1 SGHKS and CDR2 YYEKEE (reference sequence). The CDR3 totals 16 residues. V lost 0 bases, J lost 0 bases, and 12 bases lay in between. The chain's CDR3 is CASSLGQGLMNTEAFF. In DNA form, the CDR3 reads TGTGCCAGCAGCTTGGGGCAGGGGTTGATGAACACTGAAGCTTTCTTT. The complete variable domain, with remaining parts taken from reference TRBV5-5 and TRBJ1-1, reads DAGVTQSPTHLIKTRGQQVTLRCSPISGHKSVSWYQQVLGQGPQFIFQYYEKEERGRGNFPDRFSARQFPNYSSELNVNALLLGDSALYLCASSLGQGLMNTEAFFGQGTRLTVV.

J is TRBJ1-1 and V is TRBV6-5; D not resolved. The CDR3 has 14 amino acids. Germline V gene sequence: CDR1 MNHEY, CDR2 SVGAGI. Trimming took off 4 bases at V and 0 bases at J, with 9 bases between the two ends. The CDR3 DNA reads TGTGCCAGCAGTTTATACAGAGTGAACACTGAAGCTTTCTTT. This sequence encodes CASSLYRVNTEAFF.

The rearrangement links TRBV4-2 to TRBJ2-7, with TRBD1 identical over 9 bases. This CDR3 is built from 15 residues. CDR1 LGHNA and CDR2 YNFKEQ come from the germline V gene. J lost 3 bases, V lost 4 bases, and 7 bases had no gene match. CDR3 amino acids: CASSPPGTGIYEQYF. For the CDR3, the DNA is TGTGCCAGCAGCCCTCCTGGGACAGGGATCTACGAGCAGTACTTC.

The CDR3 reads CSVEDPSGGAYEQFF. In DNA, the CDR3 is TGCAGCGTTGAAGATCCGAGCGGGGGGGCATATGAGCAGTTCTTC. This rearrangement joins TRBV29-1 to TRBJ2-1; 10 bases are shared with TRBD2. Germline lookup yields CDR1 SQVTM and CDR2 ANQGSEA. Trimming took 0 bases from V and 8 from J; bases not matched to a gene: 7. The CDR3 is 15 amino acids.

The chain links TRBV6-5 to TRBJ1-2, with TRBD1 as a possible D gene (5 bases). Per germline, CDR1 MNHEY and CDR2 SVGAGI. Deletions cut 7 bases from V and 5 bases from J, with 20 bases between. This CDR3 contains 15 residues. CDR3 protein: CASTVGQETLYGYTF. CDR3 nucleotide sequence: TGTGCCAGCACCGTGGGGCAGGAGACCCTTTATGGCTACACCTTC.

The rearrangement joins TRBV9 to TRBJ1-5; a possible D gene is TRBD1 (5 bases). Trimming stripped 5 bases from V and 2 bases from J, with 14 bases between. The length of the CDR3 is 15 residues. From germline, CDR1 is SGDLS and CDR2 YYNGEE. The chain's CDR3 is CASSSGGSGNQPQHF. The CDR3 region has the DNA TGTGCCAGCAGTAGCGGGGGTAGCGGCAATCAGCCCCAGCATTTT. Together with reference TRBV9 and TRBJ1-5, the CDR3 gives the full variable domain: DSGVTQTPKHLITATGQRVTLRCSPRSGDLSVYWYQQSLDQGLQFLIQYYNGEERAKGNILERFSAQQFPDLHSELNLSSLELGDSALYFCASSSGGSGNQPQHFGDGTRLSIL.

The chain employs TRBV11-2 and TRBJ2-3, with unresolved D. There are 17 residues in the CDR3. V was pared by 1 base and J by 2 bases, with 16 bases between. Germline V CDR1 and CDR2: SGHAT, FQNNGV. As DNA, the CDR3 is TGTGCCAGCAGCTTAGGGCAGGCTTCCCGCTACACAGATACGCAGTATTTT. It is translated as CASSLGQASRYTDTQYF.

In the case of this clone: A read error may account for a junction end that differs from germline. The rearrangement uses TRBV4-1 and TRBJ1-1; D is unclear. CDR1 is MGHRA and CDR2 is YSYEKL in the germline V gene. The CDR3 is 11 amino acids. The DNA for the CDR3 is TGCGCCAGCAGCCGAGGAGAGGGCAGTGCTTTT. This encodes CASSRGEGSAF.

This clone was seen only once. The J gene is TRBJ2-5, the V gene TRBV10-1; 7 nucleotides agree with TRBD2. This CDR3 spans 13 amino acids. Trimming took 8 bases from V and 2 from J; bases not matched to a gene: 5. Per germline, CDR1 WNHNN and CDR2 SYGVQD (reference sequence). This CDR3 is CASLRGVQETQYF. Written as DNA, the CDR3 is TGCGCCAGCCTTCGGGGGGTACAAGAGACCCAGTACTTC.

The chain carries TRBV28 and TRBJ1-4; D might be TRBD1 (5 bases). Germline V gives CDR1 MDHEN, CDR2 SYDVKM. This CDR3 has 12 residues. Here the CDR3 DNA reads TGTGCTGTCCGGGGGGGAGGTGAAAAACTGTTTTTT. Amino acid sequence: CAVRGGGEKLFF. Looking up the rest from reference TRBV28 and TRBJ1-4 gives the full variable domain: DVKVTQSSRYLVKRTGEKVFLECVQDMDHENMFWYRQDPGLGLRLIYFSYDVKMKEKGDIPEGYSVSREKKERFSLILESASTNQTSMYLCAVRGGGEKLFFGSGTQLSVL.

This chain connects TRBV7-2 to TRBJ2-7; 8 bases are shared with TRBD1. The J segment lost 2 bases and the V segment lost 0 bases, leaving 0 bases of the junction unmatched. The V gene's germline CDR1 is SGHTA and CDR2 FQGNSA. The CDR3 runs to 14 residues. CDR3 in DNA: TGTGCCAGCAGCTTAGCGACAGGGGCCTACGAGCAGTACTTC. Translating it yields CASSLATGAYEQYF.

The CDR3 sequence: CASRATSVDNEQFF. CDR3 in DNA: TGTGCCAGTAGAGCGACCAGCGTAGACAATGAGCAGTTCTTC. The genes are TRBV19 and TRBJ2-1; D gene uncertain. The V end lost 6 bases, the J end lost 5 bases, and 14 bases lay between the germline ends. CDR3 length: 14 residues. Germline CDR1 is LNHDA and CDR2 is SQIVND (reference sequence).

The rearrangement links TRBV10-1 to TRBJ2-7, with 7 bases identical to TRBD2. The germline V gene encodes CDR1 WNHNN and CDR2 SYGVQD (reference sequence). J was trimmed by 2 bases and V by 6 bases; bases with no gene match: 10. The CDR3 sequence is 15 residues long. The CDR3, as DNA: TGCGCCAGCAGATTCCAGCGGGGTCGGGCCTACGAGCAGTACTTC. This encodes CASRFQRGRAYEQYF.

V usage is TRBV9 and J usage is TRBJ1-6; 9 nucleotides agree with TRBD1. This CDR3 is built from 15 residues. J was trimmed by 7 bases and V by 0 bases; bases with no gene match: 2. CDR1 and CDR2 (germline): SGDLS, YYNGEE. CDR3 residues: CASSVDGTGNSPLHF. The CDR3 coding sequence is TGTGCCAGCAGCGTAGACGGGACAGGGAATTCACCCCTCCACTTT.

The chain recombines TRBV25-1 with TRBJ1-1, with 7 bases that match TRBD1. J was trimmed by 5 bases and V by 1 base; bases with no gene match: 13. This CDR3 has 17 amino acids. Germline loops: CDR1 MGHDK, CDR2 SYGVNS. The CDR3 sequence is CASSEWGAGGPGTEAFF. CDR3 nucleotide sequence: TGTGCCAGCAGTGAATGGGGGGCAGGGGGTCCGGGGACTGAAGCTTTCTTT.

This sequence joins TRBV9 and TRBJ2-3, with 10 nucleotides matching TRBD2. Germline CDR1 is SGDLS and CDR2 is YYNGEE. This CDR3 has 16 residues. V lost 2 bases, J lost 0 bases, and 3 bases stayed unmatched. This CDR3 is CASSVLAGASTDTQYF. DNA for the CDR3: TGTGCCAGCAGCGTTCTAGCGGGGGCCAGCACAGATACGCAGTATTTT.

This chain uses TRBV27 with TRBJ2-7, with 7 bases that match TRBD1. The CDR3 is 14 residues long. V lost 3 bases, J lost 2 bases, and 4 bases stayed unmatched. Per the germline V gene, CDR1 is MNHEY and CDR2 is SMNVEV (reference sequence). The CDR3 nucleotides read TGTGCCAGCAGTTTCAGGCAGGGGGCCTACGAGCAGTACTTC. It translates to CASSFRQGAYEQYF.